Below are 12 T cell receptor beta chains sequenced from a single sample in a study of blood T cells in healthy people across ages. Primed by a sample-barcoded 5' primer and a J-beta primer mix, a second PCR proceeded for about 6 to 12 cycles. TCRdb re-called the 5' RACE reads with MiXCR, one entry per CDR3 protein. The table records 750,000 or so distinct CDR3 sequences, 20% to 30% of them present only once. These data also formed part of another study, on T cells of mothers and their children.

Sample: blood. The receptors were sampled from a boy between 10 and 17 years old in good health.

This clonotype has only a few counts. The rearrangement uses TRBV14 and TRBJ2-3, with 9 bases aligning to TRBD2. The CDR3 spans 16 residues. With 1 base clipped from V and 6 bases from J, the junction kept 8 bases outside the gene matches. Germline V CDR1 and CDR2: SGHDN, FVKESK. The chain's CDR3 is CASSQVTLAGPDTQYF. The CDR3 DNA sequence: TGTGCCAGCAGCCAAGTTACACTAGCGGGTCCGGATACGCAGTATTTT.

The chain links TRBV7-2 to TRBJ2-2; D remains unclear. Germline assignment: CDR1 SGHTA and CDR2 FQGNSA. V was shortened by 1 base and J by 1 base, with 7 bases between the two germline ends. The CDR3 spans 15 residues. The DNA for the CDR3 is TGTGCCAGCAGCTTAGATTCAGGGAACACCGGGGAGCTGTTTTTT. Amino acids: CASSLDSGNTGELFF.

This clonotype has just a few counts. The rearrangement uses TRBV12-3 or TRBV12-4 and TRBJ1-2; 9 nucleotides match TRBD1. This CDR3 has 14 residues. The V segment lost 7 bases and the J segment 4 bases; nucleotides outside the gene matches: 7. CDR3 amino acids: CASTPGQGGYGYTF. The CDR3 region has the DNA TGTGCCAGCACCCCGGGACAGGGCGGCTATGGCTACACCTTC.

The sample holds a few counts of this clonotype. The chain uses TRBV29-1 and TRBJ2-6; TRBD1 matches 8 bases. There are 14 residues in the CDR3. The germline CDR1 and CDR2 sequences are SQVTM and ANQGSEA. With 5 bases clipped from V and 4 bases from J, the junction kept 4 bases outside the gene matches. CDR3 residues: CSVQGARGANVLTF. CDR3 DNA sequence: TGCAGCGTTCAGGGGGCGCGCGGGGCCAACGTCCTGACTTTC.

This chain links TRBV14 with TRBJ1-5; D perhaps matches TRBD1 (5 bases). CDR3 length equals 17 residues. Trimming shortened V by 1 base and J by 14 bases, and 27 bases separated the two germline ends. The germline V gene encodes CDR1 SGHDN and CDR2 FVKESK. The CDR3 spells CASSQGKAGRSLRGEHF. CDR3 in DNA: TGTGCCAGCAGCCAAGGGAAGGCAGGGAGGAGTCTACGTGGGGAGCATTTT. Full variable domain (missing parts from reference TRBV14 and TRBJ1-5): EAGVTQFPSHSVIEKGQTVTLRCDPISGHDNLYWYRRVMGKEIKFLLHFVKESKQDESGMPNNRFLAERTGGTYSTLKVQPAELEDSGVYFCASSQGKAGRSLRGEHFGDGTRLSIL.

Comments on this clonotype: The junction differs from germline at one of its ends, possibly a read error. The V and J genes are TRBV29-1 and TRBJ1-2; 10 bases line up with TRBD1. Per the germline V gene, CDR1 is SQVTM and CDR2 is ANQGSEA. The CDR3 runs 15 residues. CDR3: CSVRTGGSFNYGYTF. As DNA, the CDR3 is TGCAGCGTTCGGACAGGGGGTAGTTTTAACTATGGCTACACTTTC.

This clonotype was seen a handful of times. As DNA, the CDR3 is TGTGCCAGCAATGTAGCGGGGGGGCCGGAGACCCAGTACTTC. It encodes CASNVAGGPETQYF. The chain is built from TRBV12-3 or TRBV12-4 and TRBJ2-5; 11 nucleotides align to TRBD2. V was pared by 7 bases and J by 5 bases, with 6 bases of the junction left unmatched. This CDR3 region has 14 residues.

This chain uses TRBV12-3 or TRBV12-4 with TRBJ2-2; 8 nucleotides align to TRBD2. Trimming took 3 bases from V and 6 from J; bases not matched to a gene: 6. This CDR3 is 15 amino acids long. CDR3: CASSFSSSGAGELFF. The CDR3 region has the DNA TGTGCCAGCAGTTTTTCGAGTAGCGGGGCCGGGGAGCTGTTTTTT.

This clonotype showed up just a few times. J is TRBJ2-5 and V is TRBV4-1; TRBD2 might be the D (6 bases). CDR3 length: 15 amino acids. Looked up from germline, CDR1 is MGHRA and CDR2 is YSYEKL. The V end lost 5 bases, the J end lost 4 bases, and 17 bases lay between the germline ends. The CDR3 protein is CASSSRLVGLETQYF. The CDR3 nucleotides are TGCGCCAGCAGCTCTAGACTAGTTGGGTTAGAGACCCAGTACTTC.

In its sample, this clonotype was seen a few times. This chain joins TRBV7-8 and TRBJ2-1; 10 bases agree with TRBD2. In germline, CDR1 is SGHVS, CDR2 FQNEAQ. After removal of 3 bases from V and 9 bases from J, the junction contained 14 bases not matched to a gene. There are 17 residues in the CDR3. The CDR3 DNA reads TGTGCCAGCAGCTTGTGGGGGAGCGGGAGGGCGGTTGGTGAGCAGTTCTTC. It translates to CASSLWGSGRAVGEQFF.

The table lists this clonotype with a few counts. The V and J genes are TRBV4-3 and TRBJ2-5, with 11 bases identical to TRBD2. There are 15 residues in the CDR3. With V trimmed by 4 bases and J by 5 bases, 6 bases remained unmatched. CDR1 and CDR2 (germline): LGHNA, YSLEER. In nucleotides, the CDR3 is TGCGCCAGCAGCCCTGACGGACTAGCGGGCGAGACCCAGTACTTC. Its translation is CASSPDGLAGETQYF.

This clonotype has just a few counts. This chain joins TRBV5-1 and TRBJ2-1; possible D gene TRBD2, 5 bases. Germline-derived CDR1 and CDR2 are SGHRS and YFSETQ. Trimming removed 0 bases from V and 4 bases from J, with 14 bases in between. CDR3 size: 16 residues. CDR3 region: CASSLGSGVDYNEQFF. In DNA, the CDR3 is TGCGCCAGCAGCTTGGGCAGCGGAGTAGATTACAATGAGCAGTTCTTC.